This TCR beta chain was recovered during a study of identical twins. General study findings and limits: For out-of-frame beta sequences, excess twin sharing was weaker. In cord blood, abundant beta clonotypes had fewer insertions; memory showed no trend.

This clonotype has a handful of counts. The antigen remains undetermined. Only healthy Caucasians were included as donors. TCRdb ran MiXCR on the 5' RACE reads and lists one entry per CDR3 protein. This sample carries just over 450,000 distinct CDR3 sequences, 12% to 15% of them seen once, and the ten largest clones take more than 0.5%. The J segment lost 0 bases and the V segment lost 6 bases, leaving 1 base of the junction unmatched. Germline values: CDR1 MNHNS, CDR2 SASEGT. This CDR3 region has 15 residues. This sample was shared with a second study, whose subject was yellow fever vaccine responses in identical twins.

The sequencing input was CD4+ T cells sorted from blood. The clonotype was recovered from a woman under 30 in good health. This chain joins TRBV6-1 and TRBJ2-1; TRBD2 aligns across 11 bases. The DNA of the CDR3 is TGTGCCAGCAGAGGGACTAGCGGCTCCTACAATGAGCAGTTCTTC. Its translation: CASRGTSGSYNEQFF.